This record concerns one TCR beta chain sequence. Assay used: immunoSEQ multiplex PCR; TCRdb lists only in-frame clones, some missing. Among roughly 230,000 clones, around 90% were seen once, and the ten largest hold around 0.9%. The entry originates in a study of blood T cell repertoires in COVID-19. This CDR3 contains 13 residues. Trimming took 5 bases from V and 4 from J, leaving 10 bases between them. The V gene's germline CDR1 is SGHAT and CDR2 FQNNGV. The sequenced sample consisted of peripheral blood. The V call is TRBV11-2, the J call TRBJ2-3; perhaps TRBD2 as D (6 bases). The clonotype was recovered from a man under 40 with COVID-19, enrolled during active disease. This CDR3 is CASSTGLADTQYF. CDR3 bases: TGTGCCAGCAGCACGGGACTCGCAGATACGCAGTATTTT. Variable domain in full (rest from reference TRBV11-2 and TRBJ2-3): EAGVAQSPRYKIIEKRQSVAFWCNPISGHATLYWYQQILGQGPKLLIQFQNNGVVDDSQLPKDRFSAERLKGVDSTLKIQPAKLEDSAVYLCASSTGLADTQYFGPGTRLTVL.